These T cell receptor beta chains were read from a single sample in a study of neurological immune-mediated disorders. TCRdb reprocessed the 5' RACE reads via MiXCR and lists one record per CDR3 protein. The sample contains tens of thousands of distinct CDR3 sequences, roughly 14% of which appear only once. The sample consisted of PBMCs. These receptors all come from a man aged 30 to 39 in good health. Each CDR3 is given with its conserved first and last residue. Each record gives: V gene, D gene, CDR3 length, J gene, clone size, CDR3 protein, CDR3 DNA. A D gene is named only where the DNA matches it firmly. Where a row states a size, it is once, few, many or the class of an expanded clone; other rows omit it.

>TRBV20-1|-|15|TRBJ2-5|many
CSARVGWEEQETQYF
TGCAGTGCTAGAGTAGGTTGGGAGGAGCAAGAGACCCAGTACTTC
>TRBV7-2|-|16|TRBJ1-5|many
CASSLDAPWGNQPQHF
TGTGCCAGCAGCTTAGACGCCCCCTGGGGCAATCAGCCCCAGCATTTT
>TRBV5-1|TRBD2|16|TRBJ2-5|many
CASSLQTSGGPETQYF
TGCGCCAGCAGCTTGCAGACTAGCGGGGGACCAGAGACCCAGTACTTC
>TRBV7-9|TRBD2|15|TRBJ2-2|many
CASSPRLAITGELFF
TGTGCCAGCAGCCCCCGACTAGCGATCACCGGGGAGCTGTTTTTT
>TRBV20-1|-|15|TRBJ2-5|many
CSARDPRAGQETQYF
TGCAGTGCTAGAGATCCGCGGGCGGGGCAAGAGACCCAGTACTTC
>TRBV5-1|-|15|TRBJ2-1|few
CASSLTVVTGNEQFF
TGCGCCAGCAGCTTGACCGTAGTAACCGGCAATGAGCAGTTCTTC
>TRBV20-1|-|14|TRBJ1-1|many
CSPKGGLGNTEAFF
TGCAGTCCAAAGGGGGGGCTGGGGAACACTGAAGCTTTCTTT
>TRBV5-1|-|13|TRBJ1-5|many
CASSLDSNQPQHF
TGCGCCAGCAGCTTGGATAGCAATCAGCCCCAGCATTTT
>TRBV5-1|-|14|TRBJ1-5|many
CASSSEGGGQPQHF
TGCGCCAGCAGCTCGGAGGGCGGGGGACAGCCCCAGCATTTT
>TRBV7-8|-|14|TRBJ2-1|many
CASSPRAGLNEQFF
TGTGCCAGCAGCCCCCGGGCAGGGTTGAATGAGCAGTTCTTC
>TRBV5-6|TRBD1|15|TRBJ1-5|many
CASSLTGAPNQPQHF
TGTGCCAGCAGCTTAACAGGGGCCCCCAATCAGCCCCAGCATTTT
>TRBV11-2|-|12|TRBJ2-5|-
CASSLMGETQYF
TGTGCCAGCAGCTTAATGGGTGAGACCCAGTACTTC
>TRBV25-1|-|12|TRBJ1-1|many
CASSERDGEAFF
TGTGCCAGCAGTGAAAGAGATGGGGAAGCTTTCTTT
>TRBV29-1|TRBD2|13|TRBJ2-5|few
CSALGAGVETQYF
TGCAGCGCCCTGGGAGCGGGAGTGGAGACCCAGTACTTC
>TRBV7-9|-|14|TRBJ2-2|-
CASSRWADTGEQFF
TGTGCCAGCAGCCGCTGGGCTGACACCGGGGAGCAGTTTTTT
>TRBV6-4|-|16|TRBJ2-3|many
CASSDSGLATADTQYF
TGTGCCAGCAGTGACTCTGGCCTAGCGACCGCAGATACGCAGTATTTT
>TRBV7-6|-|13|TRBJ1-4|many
CASSSLINEKLFF
TGTGCCAGCAGCTCGCTAATTAATGAAAAACTGTTTTTT
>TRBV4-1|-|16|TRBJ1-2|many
CASSQEKRGADYGYTF
TGCGCCAGCAGCCAAGAGAAGAGGGGTGCTGACTATGGCTACACCTTC
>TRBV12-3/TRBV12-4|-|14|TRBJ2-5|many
CASSLPSTQETQYF
TGTGCCAGCAGTTTACCCTCCACCCAAGAGACCCAGTACTTC
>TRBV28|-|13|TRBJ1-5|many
CASGVRSNQPQHF
TGTGCCAGTGGGGTTCGTAGCAATCAGCCCCAGCATTTT
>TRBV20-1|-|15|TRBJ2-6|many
CSAGGSLAGANVLTF
TGCAGTGCCGGAGGCAGTTTGGCTGGGGCCAACGTCCTGACTTTC
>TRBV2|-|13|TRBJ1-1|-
CASSDFISTEAFF
TGTGCCAGCAGCGACTTTATTTCGACTGAAGCTTTCTTT
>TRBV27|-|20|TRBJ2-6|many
CASSLSGGWISSSGANVLTF
TGTGCCAGCAGTTTATCGGGGGGATGGATATCGAGCTCTGGGGCCAACGTCCTGACTTTC
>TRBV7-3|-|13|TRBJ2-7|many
CASSLDSAYEQYF
TGTGCCAGCAGCTTAGACAGTGCCTACGAGCAGTACTTC
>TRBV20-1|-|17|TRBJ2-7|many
CSARDLGFFAGSYEQYF
TGCAGTGCTAGAGATCTCGGATTCTTTGCGGGCTCCTACGAGCAGTACTTC
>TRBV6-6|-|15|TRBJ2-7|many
CASSYSGGTPYEQYF
TGTGCCAGCAGTTACTCAGGGGGGACCCCCTACGAGCAGTACTTC
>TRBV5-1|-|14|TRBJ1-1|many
CASSFSGAHTEAFF
TGCGCCAGCAGCTTTTCAGGGGCCCACACTGAAGCTTTCTTT
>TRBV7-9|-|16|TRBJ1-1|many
CASSPMGRTMNTEAFF
TGTGCCAGCAGCCCCATGGGGCGGACCATGAACACTGAAGCTTTCTTT
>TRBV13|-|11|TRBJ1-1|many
CASSLFTEAFF
TGTGCCAGCAGCTTATTTACTGAAGCTTTCTTT
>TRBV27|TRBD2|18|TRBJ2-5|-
CTSSLRAGGLGAKETQYF
TGTACCAGCAGTTTGCGAGCGGGAGGCTTGGGAGCCAAAGAGACCCAGTACTTC
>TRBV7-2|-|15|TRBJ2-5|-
CASSLGAAFQETQYF
TGTGCCAGCAGCTTAGGGGCAGCCTTTCAAGAGACCCAGTACTTC
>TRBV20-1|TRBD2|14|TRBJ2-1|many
CSARPTGTSNEQFF
TGCAGTGCTAGACCCACCGGGACTAGCAATGAGCAGTTCTTC
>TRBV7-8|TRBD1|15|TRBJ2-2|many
CASSTGTGVPGELFF
TGTGCCAGCAGTACCGGGACAGGGGTTCCCGGGGAGCTGTTTTTT
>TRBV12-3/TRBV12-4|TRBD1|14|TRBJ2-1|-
CASSADRERDEQFF
TGTGCCAGCAGTGCGGACAGGGAGCGCGATGAGCAGTTCTTC
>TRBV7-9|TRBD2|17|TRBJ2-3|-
CASNLSQREFGTDTQYF
TGTGCCAGCAATTTATCGCAGCGGGAGTTCGGAACAGATACGCAGTATTTT
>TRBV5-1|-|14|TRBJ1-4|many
CASSLRTADEKLFF
TGCGCCAGCAGCTTAAGGACAGCAGATGAAAAACTGTTTTTT
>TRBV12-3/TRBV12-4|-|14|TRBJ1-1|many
CASSLLQANTEAFF
TGTGCCAGCAGTTTACTGCAAGCGAACACTGAAGCTTTCTTT
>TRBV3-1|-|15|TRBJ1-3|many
CASSQWGIAGNTIYF
TGTGCCAGCAGCCAATGGGGTATTGCTGGAAACACCATATATTTT
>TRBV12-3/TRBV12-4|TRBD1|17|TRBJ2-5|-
CASLRGGTGVAQETQYF
TGTGCCAGCCTTCGCGGGGGGACAGGGGTCGCACAAGAGACCCAGTACTTC
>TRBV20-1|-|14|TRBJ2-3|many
CSARVGPSTDTQYF
TGCAGTGCTAGAGTCGGACCTAGCACAGATACGCAGTATTTT
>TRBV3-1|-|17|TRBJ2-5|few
CASSQGNIPGEAETQYF
TGTGCCAGCAGCCAAGGAAACATCCCAGGCGAGGCGGAGACCCAGTACTTC
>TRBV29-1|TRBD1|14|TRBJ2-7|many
CSARETGVAYEQYF
TGCAGCGCTCGGGAGACAGGGGTGGCCTACGAGCAGTACTTC
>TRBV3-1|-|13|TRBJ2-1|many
CASSNDLGAEQFF
TGTGCCAGCAGCAACGACCTCGGGGCTGAGCAGTTCTTC
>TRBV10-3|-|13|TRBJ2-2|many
CAALKGNTGELFF
TGTGCCGCATTAAAGGGGAACACCGGGGAGCTGTTTTTT
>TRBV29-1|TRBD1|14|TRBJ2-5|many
CSVAGTAYQETQYF
TGCAGCGTGGCCGGGACAGCGTACCAAGAGACCCAGTACTTC
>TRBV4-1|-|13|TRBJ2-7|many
CASSHGSSYEQYF
TGCGCCAGCAGCCACGGCTCCTCCTACGAGCAGTACTTC
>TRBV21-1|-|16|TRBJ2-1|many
CASSRPRDRGGNEQFF
TGTGCCAGCAGCAGACCAAGAGACAGGGGTGGCAATGAGCAGTTCTTC
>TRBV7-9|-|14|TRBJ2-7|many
CASSLRGRDYEQYF
TGTGCCTCCTCCCTCCGAGGACGAGATTACGAGCAGTACTTC
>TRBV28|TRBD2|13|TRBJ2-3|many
CASTWGGRNTQYF
TGTGCCAGCACGTGGGGGGGTAGGAATACGCAGTATTTT
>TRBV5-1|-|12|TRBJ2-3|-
CASSPGHDTQYF
TGCGCCAGCAGCCCAGGTCACGATACGCAGTATTTT
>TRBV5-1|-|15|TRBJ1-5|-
CASSSGDKANQPQHF
TGCGCCAGCAGCTCCGGCGACAAAGCTAATCAGCCCCAGCATTTT
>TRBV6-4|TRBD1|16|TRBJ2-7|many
CASSPTGTGNFYEQYF
TGTGCCAGCAGCCCCACCGGGACAGGCAATTTTTACGAGCAGTACTTC
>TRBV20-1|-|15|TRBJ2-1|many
CSAHSTGDSYNEQFF
TGCAGTGCCCATAGTACCGGAGACAGTTACAATGAGCAGTTCTTC
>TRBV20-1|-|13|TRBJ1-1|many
CSAPMNSLAEAFF
TGCAGTGCCCCGATGAATAGTCTAGCTGAAGCCTTCTTT
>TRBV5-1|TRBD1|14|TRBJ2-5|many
CASSDPGTGETQYF
TGCGCCAGCAGCGACCCCGGGACAGGGGAGACCCAGTACTTC
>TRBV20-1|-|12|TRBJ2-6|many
CSAFPGANVLTF
TGCAGTGCTTTTCCTGGGGCCAACGTCCTGACTTTC
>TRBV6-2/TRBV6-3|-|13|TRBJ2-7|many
CASSSAVSYEQYF
TGTGCCAGCAGTTCGGCGGTATCCTACGAGCAGTACTTC
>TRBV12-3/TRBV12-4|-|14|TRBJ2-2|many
CASSLREDTGELFF
TGTGCCAGCAGTTTGAGGGAGGACACCGGGGAGCTGTTTTTT
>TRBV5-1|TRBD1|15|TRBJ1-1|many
CASSLPTGGVTEAFF
TGCGCCAGCAGCTTGCCGACAGGGGGTGTCACTGAAGCTTTCTTT